What follows are 10 T cell receptor beta chains derived from one specimen sequenced in a study of blood T cell repertoires in COVID-19 (TCRdb year 2020). The method was the immunoSEQ multiplex PCR assay. The immuneACCESS repertoire file appears here via TCRdb, limited to in-frame rearrangements. These files lack a portion of the clones; in checked studies, under half of the deficit traces to unresolved V genes, and the cause of the others is not known. This sample is represented by around 85,000 clones; around 88% of them were singletons. Approximately 5.1% of the sample goes to the ten largest clones. Sequencing used peripheral blood. The receptors were gathered from a man aged 55 to 69 with acute or convalescent COVID-19.

The chain combines TRBV9 with TRBJ2-5, with 8 bases identical to TRBD2. The length of the CDR3 is 15 residues. The V gene's germline CDR1 is SGDLS and CDR2 YYNGEE. Unmatched junction bases numbered 8, after V lost 3 bases and J lost 4 bases. The CDR3 loop reads CASSGFGGAGETQYF. DNA of the CDR3: TGTGCCAGCAGCGGCTTCGGGGGGGCGGGAGAGACCCAGTACTTC.

The chain combines TRBV6-1 with TRBJ1-2; D is unclear. Trimming removed 1 base from V and 1 base from J, with 10 bases in between. The CDR3 length is 15 residues. Germline CDR1 is MNHNS and CDR2 is SASEGT. Here the CDR3 reads CASSEEIGFNYGYTF. CDR3 coding DNA: TGTGCCAGCAGTGAAGAGATCGGTTTTAACTATGGCTACACCTTC.

This chain links TRBV10-1 with TRBJ1-1, with D possibly TRBD1 on 5 matching bases. The V end was cut by 3 bases, the J end by 14 bases, with 19 bases between. CDR1 is WNHNN and CDR2 is SYGVQD in the germline V gene (reference sequence). This CDR3 is built from 13 residues. CDR3 residues: CASSDPIGAPLFF. DNA of the CDR3: TGCGCCAGCAGTGACCCGATAGGGGCACCGTTGTTCTTT.

V is TRBV6-2 or TRBV6-3 and J is TRBJ1-6, with 8 bases identical to TRBD1. CDR1 is MNHEY and CDR2 is SVGEGT in the germline V gene. CDR3 size: 14 residues. The trim removed 6 bases at V and 11 bases at J, leaving 9 bases unmatched. DNA of the CDR3: TGTGCCAGCAGCCATGGACAGGGTGGGACACCCCTCCACTTT. Translated, it gives CASSHGQGGTPLHF.

The genes are TRBV20-1 and TRBJ1-1; D unresolved. CDR3 size: 12 residues. CDR1 and CDR2 from the germline V gene are DFQATT and SNEGSKA (reference sequence). The V and J ends lost 3 bases and 6 bases respectively, with 11 bases between them. The chain's CDR3 is CSASALRSEAFF. The DNA for the CDR3 is TGCAGTGCTAGTGCATTGAGGTCTGAAGCTTTCTTT.

J is TRBJ2-1 and V is TRBV11-2, with 8 bases matching TRBD1. Germline assignment: CDR1 SGHAT and CDR2 FQNNGV. V shed 5 bases, J shed 9 bases, and the junction held 15 bases outside the gene matches. The CDR3 consists of 16 residues. CDR3 amino acids: CASSQIPGQVSGEQFF. The CDR3 region has the DNA TGTGCCAGCAGCCAGATCCCGGGACAGGTTTCGGGTGAGCAGTTCTTC.

This clone was observed a single time. At one end the junction does not follow the germline gene, possibly because of a read error. The chain combines TRBV5-5 with TRBJ2-1, with D perhaps TRBD1 (6 bases). The germline V gene encodes CDR1 SGHKS and CDR2 YYEKEE (reference sequence). The CDR3 is 14 amino acids. CDR3 loop: CTSSGLTGYNEQFF. The CDR3 DNA reads TGTACCAGCAGCGGACTGACAGGATACAATGAGCAGTTCTTC.

The chain employs TRBV9 and TRBJ1-2, with 9 bases lining up with TRBD1. The V gene end was trimmed by 4 bases and the J gene end by 1 base; junction bases not matched to a gene: 8. Germline V gene sequence: CDR1 SGDLS, CDR2 YYNGEE. This CDR3 comprises 16 residues. CDR3 in amino acids: CASSRDREFLNYGYTF. CDR3 nucleotides: TGTGCCAGCAGCCGGGACAGGGAATTCCTTAACTATGGCTACACCTTC.

The J gene is TRBJ1-6, the V gene TRBV12-5; the D is unclear. V was shortened by 0 bases and J by 9 bases, with 12 bases between the two germline ends. The CDR3 totals 15 residues. Germline V gives CDR1 LGHNT, CDR2 FRNRAP. This CDR3 is CASGLVVKGASPLHF. The CDR3 region has the DNA TGTGCTAGTGGTTTGGTAGTTAAGGGAGCTTCACCCCTCCACTTT.

DNA for the CDR3: TGTGCCTGGAGAGGGGGGGCTGGAAACACCATATATTTT. It encodes CAWRGGAGNTIYF. The J gene is TRBJ1-3, the V gene TRBV30, with D possibly being TRBD1 (6 bases). V was shortened by 3 bases and J by 2 bases, with 8 bases between the two germline ends. The CDR3 has 13 residues. Germline loops: CDR1 GTSNPN, CDR2 SVGIG (reference sequence).